The rows below give T cell receptor beta chains drawn from one sample of a study of T cell responses to AZD1222 COVID-19 vaccine. Sequenced by immunoSEQ multiplex PCR; TCRdb stores in-frame clones only, minus some. Here the sample spans 160,000 or so clones, about 90% being singletons. The sample was peripheral blood, taken on day 0 of AZD1222 vaccination. The receptor set was obtained from an adult in good health. The conserved cysteine and the conserved F or W are not part of the CDR3 here. Size is omitted from some rows. Given values are once, few, many or a class for expanded clones.

v_call	j_call	clone_size	cdr3_aa
TRBV19	TRBJ2-5	NA	ASSIRGNQETQY
TRBV18	TRBJ2-7	once	ASSLLPGGTSGTYEQY
TRBV7-2	TRBJ1-3	NA	ASSLRGQGASSGNTIY
TRBV5-4	TRBJ2-7	NA	ASSPRDTDYEQY
TRBV7-8	TRBJ1-1	NA	ASSLVGTGGKIPEAF
TRBV3-1/TRBV3-2	TRBJ1-1	NA	ASSQDLVYEAF
TRBV11-2	TRBJ2-4	NA	ASSLDLGNIQY
TRBV4-1	TRBJ1-1	few	ASSQGPGADTEAF
TRBV5-6	TRBJ1-2	NA	ASSFGSRGYT
TRBV20-1	TRBJ2-7	NA	SAEDGYEQY
TRBV15	TRBJ1-2	NA	ATSEGTGGRYGYT
TRBV7-9	TRBJ1-1	NA	ASSIWDRFNTEAF
TRBV7-9	TRBJ2-7	NA	ASSLGPGTDEQY
TRBV11-3	TRBJ1-1	NA	ASSQGTGFPTEAF
TRBV28	TRBJ1-2	NA	ASSSRANYGYT
TRBV28	TRBJ2-7	NA	ATFFPGHGSYEQY
TRBV28	TRBJ1-1	NA	ASINQGGYTEAF
TRBV7-2	TRBJ1-3	NA	ASSLLQGRVNTIY
TRBV14	TRBJ1-2	NA	ASSQGDRGAHGYT
TRBV7-6	TRBJ2-2	NA	ASSSHLLDLGYTGELF
TRBV30	TRBJ1-2	NA	AWRATGGYYGYT
TRBV19	TRBJ2-7	NA	ASSPTGAPEQY
TRBV4-2	TRBJ2-1	NA	ASSQALGLAGVGEQF
TRBV6-2/TRBV6-3	TRBJ2-7	NA	ASSYTLTGQSYEQY
TRBV7-8	TRBJ1-5	NA	ASSLVPNNQPQH